These 32 T cell receptor beta chains were sequenced from one sample in a study of T cell responses to AZD1222 COVID-19 vaccine. The repertoire was sequenced with immunoSEQ multiplex PCR; TCRdb's copy has only in-frame clones and lacks some. The top ten hold 6.5% to 8% of the sample, which has fewer than 110,000 clones, approximately 88% seen once. Source: peripheral blood, taken on day 0 of AZD1222 vaccination. The receptors were sampled from an adult in good health.

This chain connects TRBV18 to TRBJ1-5, with TRBD1 matching 7 bases. Germline V lookup: CDR1 KGHSH, CDR2 LQKENI. The J segment lost 4 bases and the V segment lost 8 bases, leaving 5 bases of the junction unmatched. The CDR3 has 13 residues. DNA for the CDR3: TGTGCCAGCCATTCGACAGGGAATCAGCCCCAGCATTTT. Residues: CASHSTGNQPQHF.

The chain carries TRBV2 and TRBJ1-3, with a possible D match to TRBD1 (6 bases). The germline V gene encodes CDR1 SNHLY and CDR2 FYNNEI. V was shortened by 4 bases and J by 3 bases, with 10 bases between the two germline ends. The CDR3 covers 14 residues. The CDR3 DNA follows: TGTGCCAGCAGTGGGCAGGGGCTTGGAAACACCATATATTTT. Translation gives CASSGQGLGNTIYF.

The V gene is TRBV19, the J gene TRBJ2-4; D unclear. Germline V gives CDR1 LNHDA, CDR2 SQIVND (reference sequence). Trimming removed 7 bases from V and 9 bases from J, with 16 bases in between. The CDR3 covers 13 residues. CDR3 DNA sequence: TGTGCCAGTAACCGACAAGGGTCGGGCATTCAGTACTTC. Its protein is CASNRQGSGIQYF.

The chain joins TRBV4-2 to TRBJ2-2; 11 bases match TRBD1. This CDR3 is 20 amino acids long. J was trimmed by 6 bases and V by 0 bases; bases with no gene match: 15. Germline V gene sequence: CDR1 LGHNA, CDR2 YNFKEQ. The CDR3 DNA is TGTGCCAGCAGCCAAGATCCCGGGACAGGGGGTTTGTTTTCATCCGGGGAGCTGTTTTTT. Residues: CASSQDPGTGGLFSSGELFF.

This clone was recorded once. This chain connects TRBV10-3 to TRBJ2-7, with 10 nucleotides matching TRBD2. Germline CDR1 and CDR2: ENHRY and SYGVKD. Trimming at V came to 6 bases and at J to 1 base, leaving 3 bases not matched to a gene. The CDR3 runs 14 residues. This CDR3 is CAIRGLAPSYEQYF. CDR3 DNA sequence: TGTGCCATCAGGGGACTAGCGCCTTCCTACGAGCAGTACTTC.

The chain employs TRBV9 and TRBJ2-1, with D perhaps matching TRBD1 or TRBD2 (5 bases each). Germline V gene sequence: CDR1 SGDLS, CDR2 YYNGEE. The CDR3 runs 14 residues. Trimming removed 0 bases from V and 7 bases from J, with 11 bases in between. DNA of the CDR3: TGTGCCAGCAGCGTAGTGGTAGAGGGGAATGAGCAGTTCTTC. It specifies CASSVVVEGNEQFF.

V usage is TRBV18 and J usage is TRBJ2-5; D tentatively fits TRBD1 or TRBD2 (6 bases each). Looked up from germline, CDR1 is KGHSH and CDR2 is LQKENI. V lost 2 bases to trimming and J lost 4 bases, with 8 bases between them. The CDR3 is 13 residues long. DNA for the CDR3: TGTGCCAGCTCACCAGGGGGGCCAGAGACCCAGTACTTC. Encoded protein: CASSPGGPETQYF.

The CDR3, as DNA: TGTGCCAGCAGCCAAGATCAGAACAGGGAGAACACTGAAGCTTTCTTT. It is translated as CASSQDQNRENTEAFF. V and J are TRBV4-2 and TRBJ1-1; D possibly corresponds to TRBD1 (6 bases). Trimming removed 0 bases from V and 1 base from J, with 12 bases in between. This CDR3 spans 16 amino acids. Germline-derived CDR1 and CDR2 are LGHNA and YNFKEQ.

The chain combines TRBV5-8 with TRBJ1-5, with 12 bases identical to TRBD1. The CDR3 runs to 14 residues. From germline, CDR1 is SGHTS and CDR2 YDEGEE. V lost 4 bases and J lost 7; bases outside the gene matches: 3. CDR3 sequence: CASSRDRGHQPQHF. Written as DNA, the CDR3 is TGTGCCAGCAGCCGGGACAGGGGGCACCAGCCCCAGCATTTT.

V is TRBV9 and J is TRBJ1-4; D is possibly TRBD1 (5 bases). Trimming shortened V by 0 bases and J by 7 bases, and 22 bases separated the two germline ends. The CDR3 has 18 amino acids. Germline CDR1 reads SGDLS; CDR2 reads YYNGEE. Here the CDR3 reads CASSVGSPRARVLEKLFF. Here the CDR3 DNA reads TGTGCCAGCAGCGTAGGGTCCCCTAGGGCCAGGGTCCTTGAAAAACTGTTTTTT.

This rearrangement joins TRBV12-3 or TRBV12-4 to TRBJ2-1; tentatively, D is TRBD2 (5 bases). Trimming left V 4 bases short and J 9 bases short, with 7 bases between. This CDR3 spans 11 amino acids. The CDR3 region has the DNA TGTGCCAGCAGTTCGGACTTTGAGCAGTTCTTC. Translating it yields CASSSDFEQFF.

The chain carries TRBV18 and TRBJ1-4; 9 nucleotides align to TRBD1. With V trimmed by 3 bases and J by 4 bases, 6 bases remained unmatched. Germline values: CDR1 KGHSH, CDR2 LQKENI. The CDR3 contains 16 residues. The CDR3 spells CASSPGTGKDNEKLFF. The CDR3 DNA sequence: TGTGCCAGCTCACCCGGGACAGGGAAGGATAATGAAAAACTGTTTTTT.

The gene calls are TRBV4-1 and TRBJ2-1, with 7 bases matching TRBD2. CDR1 MGHRA and CDR2 YSYEKL come from the germline V gene. The V segment lost 3 bases and the J segment 6 bases; nucleotides outside the gene matches: 11. This CDR3 is 16 amino acids long. CDR3: CASSHQVAGVGNEQFF. The CDR3 nucleotides read TGCGCCAGCAGCCATCAGGTGGCGGGAGTTGGCAATGAGCAGTTCTTC.

The genes are TRBV5-6 and TRBJ2-5, with 8 bases identical to TRBD2. The CDR3 sequence is 16 residues long. Germline values: CDR1 SGHDT, CDR2 YYEEEE. V gave up 2 bases and J gave up 2 bases; unmatched junction bases: 8. The CDR3 region is CASSFEGLAGQETQYF. The CDR3 DNA is TGTGCCAGCAGCTTCGAGGGCTTAGCGGGGCAAGAGACCCAGTACTTC.

The chain is built from TRBV18 and TRBJ2-2; 7 positions match TRBD2. Germline V gene data show CDR1 as KGHSH and CDR2 as LQKENI. Trimming cost V 0 bases and J 0 bases; bases outside gene matches: 1. This CDR3 spans 16 amino acids. Here the CDR3 reads CASSPPLAANTGELFF. Here the CDR3 DNA reads TGTGCCAGCTCACCACCCCTAGCGGCGAACACCGGGGAGCTGTTTTTT.

In DNA form, the CDR3 reads TGTGCCAGCAGCCCCGTGGTGGGACTAGCGGACAATGAGCAGTTCTTC. This codes for CASSPVVGLADNEQFF. V and J are TRBV7-3 and TRBJ2-1, with TRBD2 matching over 11 bases. The CDR3 sequence is 16 residues long. Unmatched junction bases numbered 8, after V lost 5 bases and J lost 5 bases. Germline loops: CDR1 SGHTA, CDR2 FQGTGA.

This chain joins TRBV3-1 (or the pseudogene TRBV3-2) and TRBJ2-3, with TRBD2 as a possible D gene (5 bases). Germline V lookup: CDR1 LGHDT, CDR2 YNNKEL (reference sequence). CDR3 length: 14 residues. Trimming cost V 2 bases and J 1 base, with 7 bases left between them. The CDR3 reads CASSQRRGTDTQYF. The DNA of the CDR3 is TGTGCCAGCAGCCAAAGGCGGGGCACAGATACGCAGTATTTT.

This clone was recorded once. The V gene is TRBV5-1, the J gene TRBJ2-2; 7 bases agree with TRBD2. This CDR3 has 13 residues. CDR1 and CDR2 from the germline V gene are SGHRS and YFSETQ. The V segment lost 4 bases and the J segment 7 bases; nucleotides outside the gene matches: 4. This chain's CDR3 is CASSTAGDGELFF. CDR3 in DNA: TGCGCCAGCAGCACCGCGGGAGACGGGGAGCTGTTTTTT.

DNA of the CDR3: TGTGCCAGCAGCTTAACAGGGGACGGCACTGAAGCTTTCTTT. This encodes CASSLTGDGTEAFF. The rearrangement links TRBV11-1 to TRBJ1-1; TRBD1 aligns across 7 bases. The J segment lost 4 bases and the V segment lost 2 bases, leaving 4 bases of the junction unmatched. The CDR3 sequence is 14 residues long. CDR1 and CDR2 from the germline V gene are SGHAT and FQDESV (reference sequence).

This clone appeared once. This chain connects TRBV28 to TRBJ2-7; the D is unclear. This CDR3 is built from 15 residues. Trimming pared 4 bases from V and 7 bases from J, leaving 20 bases between. Germline lookup yields CDR1 MDHEN and CDR2 SYDVKM. CDR3 loop: CASSYARTARREQYF. As DNA, the CDR3 is TGTGCCAGCAGTTATGCTAGGACCGCTAGAAGGGAGCAGTACTTC.

This chain joins TRBV7-3 and TRBJ2-2; 9 nucleotides align to TRBD1. The trim removed 8 bases at V and 7 bases at J, leaving 5 bases unmatched. This CDR3 is built from 13 residues. Per the germline V gene, CDR1 is SGHTA and CDR2 is FQGTGA. The CDR3 loop reads CASGTGFNGELFF. The CDR3 DNA reads as TGTGCCAGCGGGACAGGGTTTAACGGGGAGCTGTTTTTT.

The chain has TRBV7-4 and TRBJ2-7; the match to TRBD1 covers 11 bases. The CDR3 consists of 15 residues. Germline V CDR1 and CDR2: SGHVT, SQSDAQ. Trimming cost V 1 base and J 3 bases; bases outside gene matches: 2. The CDR3 DNA sequence: TGTGCCAGCAGCTTAGAGGGACAGGGGGACTACGAGCAGTACTTC. Protein sequence: CASSLEGQGDYEQYF.

V is TRBV27 and J is TRBJ1-1; D is possibly TRBD1 (6 bases). This CDR3 is built from 14 residues. Trimming stripped 3 bases from V and 4 bases from J, with 12 bases between. Germline loops: CDR1 MNHEY, CDR2 SMNVEV (reference sequence). The CDR3 bases are TGTGCCAGCAGTTTTGGGGGGCGTAGCACTGAAGCTTTCTTT. Translating it yields CASSFGGRSTEAFF.

The chain couples TRBV7-9 to TRBJ1-4; D is possibly TRBD1 (6 bases). Germline CDR1 and CDR2: SEHNR and FQNEAQ (reference sequence). V lost 5 bases and J lost 0, with 7 bases in between. CDR3 length: 14 residues. The CDR3 region has the DNA TGTGCCAGCAGCCGGACAGCAACTAATGAAAAACTGTTTTTT. This sequence encodes CASSRTATNEKLFF.

The chain links TRBV5-4 to TRBJ2-5; 8 bases are shared with TRBD2. The trim removed 0 bases at V and 9 bases at J, leaving 13 bases unmatched. Germline CDR1 and CDR2: SGHNT and YYREEE (reference sequence). This CDR3 spans 16 amino acids. The CDR3 nucleotides are TGTGCCAGCAGCTTGGATGGTAGCGGGGCCCCAAGGGCCCAGTACTTC. It is translated as CASSLDGSGAPRAQYF. Full variable domain (missing parts from reference TRBV5-4 and TRBJ2-5): ETGVTQSPTHLIKTRGQQVTLRCSSQSGHNTVSWYQQALGQGPQFIFQYYREEENGRGNFPPRFSGLQFPNYSSELNVNALELDDSALYLCASSLDGSGAPRAQYFGPGTRLLVL.

The V call is TRBV6-2 or TRBV6-3, the J call TRBJ2-3, with unresolved D. Germline lookup yields CDR1 MNHEY and CDR2 SVGEGT. V shed 5 bases and J shed 1 base, with 13 bases lying between them. The CDR3 totals 15 residues. CDR3 region: CASSTVGRGTDTQYF. CDR3 in DNA: TGTGCCAGCAGTACCGTCGGACGGGGCACAGATACGCAGTATTTT.

This clone showed up just once. The V and J genes are TRBV19 and TRBJ2-1; maybe TRBD1 (6 bases). V was clipped by 3 bases and J by 0 bases, with 15 bases between them. The CDR3 runs to 17 residues. The V gene's germline CDR1 is LNHDA and CDR2 SQIVND (reference sequence). This chain's CDR3 is CASSMSAGAVSYNEQFF. The CDR3 nucleotides are TGTGCCAGTAGTATGTCGGCAGGGGCGGTCTCCTACAATGAGCAGTTCTTC.

J is TRBJ1-2 and V is TRBV28; 11 positions match TRBD1. Per the germline V gene, CDR1 is MDHEN and CDR2 is SYDVKM. The CDR3 contains 17 residues. Germline trimming cut 5 bases from V and 7 bases from J; bases unmatched to any gene: 15. CDR3 sequence (DNA): TGTGCCAGCAGTCTCCAATTGTCGGGACAGGGGGTCTTTGGCTACACCTTC. Encoded protein: CASSLQLSGQGVFGYTF.

V usage is TRBV4-1 and J usage is TRBJ2-7; either TRBD1 or TRBD2 may fit D (5 bases each). V was trimmed by 4 bases and J by 6 bases, leaving 16 bases between them. There are 14 residues in the CDR3. In germline, CDR1 is MGHRA, CDR2 YSYEKL. For the CDR3, the DNA is TGCGCCAGCAGCCCTGGGGGTTCGGTCCTCGAGCAGTACTTC. Its protein product is CASSPGGSVLEQYF.

V gene TRBV19 combines with J gene TRBJ2-4; D remains ambiguous. Trimming cost V 5 bases and J 6 bases, with 14 bases left between them. This CDR3 contains 14 residues. Germline V gives CDR1 LNHDA, CDR2 SQIVND (reference sequence). This CDR3 is CASSPRPDGNIQYF. In DNA, the CDR3 is TGTGCCAGTAGTCCCCGCCCCGACGGAAACATTCAGTACTTC.

This clone was seen once. The V gene is TRBV7-3, the J gene TRBJ1-5; the D is unclear. The CDR3 extends over 13 amino acids. The V gene lost 4 bases and the J gene lost 7 bases, with 11 bases spanning the gap. CDR1 and CDR2 from the germline V gene are SGHTA and FQGTGA. CDR3 DNA: TGTGCCAGCAGCTCGACAAATGGGCAGCCCCAGCATTTT. Protein: CASSSTNGQPQHF.

The J gene is TRBJ1-2, the V gene TRBV9; no definite D call. The CDR3 sequence is 12 residues long. Deletions cut 3 bases from V and 4 bases from J, with 7 bases between. Germline V gene lookup returns CDR1 SGDLS and CDR2 YYNGEE. The CDR3, as DNA: TGTGCCAGCAGCGCGCCTGGCTATGGCTACACCTTC. Translating it yields CASSAPGYGYTF.